This entry describes one TCR beta chain. Participants were aged about 18 to 89 years from about 25 US areas. The data stem from a study of blood T cell repertoires in COVID-19. Assay used: immunoSEQ multiplex PCR; TCRdb lists only in-frame clones, some missing. The sample has 150,000 or so clones; around 89% are singletons. The sequenced material came from PBMCs or T cells enriched from blood (not recorded which). This receptor was obtained from a woman in her thirties with acute COVID-19.

The CDR3 DNA sequence: TGTGCCAGCAGCTCTGGAGTTAGTATGGCAACTAATGAAAAACTGTTTTTT. Amino acids: CASSSGVSMATNEKLFF. The chain carries TRBV5-5 and TRBJ1-4; D not resolved. In germline, CDR1 is SGHKS, CDR2 YYEKEE (reference sequence). Trimming stripped 3 bases from V and 0 bases from J, with 15 bases between. This CDR3 has 17 residues.